The rows below give T cell receptor beta chains drawn from one sample of a study of Ad26.COV2.S vaccination and SARS-CoV-2 variants. Here immunoSEQ multiplex PCR was the method, and the copy in TCRdb shows in-frame clones only, minus some. The table lists about 500,000 clones, roughly nine tenths of them singletons. The source material was peripheral blood, sampled in a trial of Ad26.COV2.S vaccine versus placebo. The receptors were sampled from a person aged 18-65 years who received the Ad26.COV2.S COVID-19 vaccine or a placebo. The CDR3 runs from the conserved cysteine through the conserved F or W. Fields, in order: V gene, J gene, D gene, CDR3 protein. D genes are given only for firm matches.

V: TRBV6-2/TRBV6-3; J: TRBJ1-2; D: TRBD1; CDR3: CASSYLLPDREDYGYTF
V: TRBV19; J: TRBJ1-1; D: -; CDR3: CASTLGTDMNTEAFF
V: TRBV2; J: TRBJ2-7; D: TRBD1; CDR3: CASSELGQGPSYEQYF
V: TRBV11-2; J: TRBJ1-4; D: TRBD1; CDR3: CASSLLRGDRDGEKLFF
V: TRBV6-2/TRBV6-3; J: TRBJ2-7; D: -; CDR3: CASSWGPPVYEQYF
V: TRBV18; J: TRBJ1-2; D: -; CDR3: CASSPLDDYGYTF
V: TRBV6-1; J: TRBJ2-3; D: -; CDR3: CASSEGHADTQYF
V: TRBV15; J: TRBJ2-7; D: -; CDR3: CATGSSGDAEQYF
V: TRBV2; J: TRBJ1-2; D: -; CDR3: CASSDRGSANYGYTF
V: TRBV7-8; J: TRBJ1-1; D: -; CDR3: CASSFTQMNTEAFF
V: TRBV27; J: TRBJ2-1; D: -; CDR3: CASREPRLGYNEQFF
V: TRBV9; J: TRBJ2-5; D: -; CDR3: CASSVWGSAETQYF
V: TRBV2; J: TRBJ1-6; D: -; CDR3: CASMRGNSPLHF
V: TRBV29-1; J: TRBJ2-7; D: TRBD1; CDR3: CSVGDRATSYEQYF
V: TRBV4-1; J: TRBJ1-2; D: -; CDR3: CASSQEGTGTYGYTF
V: TRBV5-6; J: TRBJ2-3; D: TRBD1; CDR3: CASSPGTGARNTQYF
V: TRBV10-1; J: TRBJ1-1; D: -; CDR3: CASSEAGLDTEAFF
V: TRBV5-8; J: TRBJ2-5; D: -; CDR3: CASSRAVDFGQETQYF
V: TRBV29-1; J: TRBJ2-7; D: -; CDR3: CSVEEDSGQYF
V: TRBV29-1; J: TRBJ2-1; D: -; CDR3: CSGATAYNEQFF
V: TRBV28; J: TRBJ1-1; D: -; CDR3: CASGTMNTEAFF
V: TRBV30; J: TRBJ1-6; D: -; CDR3: CAWSVRSGGDSPLHF